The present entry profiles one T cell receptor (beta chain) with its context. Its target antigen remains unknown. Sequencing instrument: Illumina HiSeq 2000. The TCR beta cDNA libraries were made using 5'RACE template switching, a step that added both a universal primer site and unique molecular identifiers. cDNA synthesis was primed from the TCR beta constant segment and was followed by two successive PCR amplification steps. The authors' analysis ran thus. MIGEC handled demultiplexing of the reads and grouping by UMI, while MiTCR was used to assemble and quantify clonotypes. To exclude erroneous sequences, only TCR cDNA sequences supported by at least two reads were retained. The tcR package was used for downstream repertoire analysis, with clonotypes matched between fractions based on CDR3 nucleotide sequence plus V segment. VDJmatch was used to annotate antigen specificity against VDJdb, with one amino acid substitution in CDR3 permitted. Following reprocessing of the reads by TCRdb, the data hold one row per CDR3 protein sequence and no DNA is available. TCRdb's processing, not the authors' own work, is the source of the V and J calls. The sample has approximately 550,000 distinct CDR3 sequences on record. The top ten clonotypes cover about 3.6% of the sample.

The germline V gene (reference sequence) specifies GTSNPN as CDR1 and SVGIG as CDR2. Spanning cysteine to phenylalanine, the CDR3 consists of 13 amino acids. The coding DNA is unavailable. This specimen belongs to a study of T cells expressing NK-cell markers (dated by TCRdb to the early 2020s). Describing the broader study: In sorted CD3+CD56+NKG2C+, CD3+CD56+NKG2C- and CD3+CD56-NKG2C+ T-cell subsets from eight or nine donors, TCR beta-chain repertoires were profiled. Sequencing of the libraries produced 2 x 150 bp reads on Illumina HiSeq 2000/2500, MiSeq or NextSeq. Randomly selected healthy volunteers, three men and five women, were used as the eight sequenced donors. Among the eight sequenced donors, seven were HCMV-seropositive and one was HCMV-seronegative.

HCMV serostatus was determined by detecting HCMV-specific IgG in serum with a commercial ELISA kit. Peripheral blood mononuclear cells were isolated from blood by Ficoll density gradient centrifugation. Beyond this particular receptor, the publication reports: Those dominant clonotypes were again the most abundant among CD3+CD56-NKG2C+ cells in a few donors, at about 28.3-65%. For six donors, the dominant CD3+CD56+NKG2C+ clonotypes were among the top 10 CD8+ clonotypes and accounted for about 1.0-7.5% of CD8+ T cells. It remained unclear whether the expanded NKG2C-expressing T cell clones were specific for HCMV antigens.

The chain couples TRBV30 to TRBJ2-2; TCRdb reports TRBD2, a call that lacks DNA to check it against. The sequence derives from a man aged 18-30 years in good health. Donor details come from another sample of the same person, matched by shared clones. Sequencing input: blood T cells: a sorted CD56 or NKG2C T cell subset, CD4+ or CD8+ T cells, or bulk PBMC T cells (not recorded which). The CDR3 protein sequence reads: CALQGRYTGELFF.